This note documents a single T cell receptor (beta chain) sequence. The CDR3 totals 16 residues. The V gene end was trimmed by 2 bases and the J gene end by 5 bases; junction bases not matched to a gene: 6. Sequencing used immunoSEQ multiplex PCR; TCRdb keeps in-frame clones, though not all of them. This sample has a few hundred thousand clones, with 86% found just once. This sample is drawn from a study of blood T cell repertoires in COVID-19. Study overall: Samples representing acute and convalescent COVID-19 were sourced from the United States, Italy and Spain.

Sequenced material: peripheral blood. This receptor was identified in a man between 18 and 35 years old with active or convalescent COVID-19. J is TRBJ1-6 and V is TRBV23-1, with 7 bases that match TRBD1. TRBV23-1 is an ORF for which the function is uncertain. Here the CDR3 DNA reads TGCGCCAGCAGTCAACCGGGGGACAGTCATAATTCACCCCTCCACTTT. Translated: CASSQPGDSHNSPLHF.